These 26 T cell receptor beta chains were all obtained from the same sample, sequenced in a study of neurological immune-mediated disorders (dated by TCRdb to about 2019). The receptor library was made with 5' RACE. Instrument on record: Illumina HiSeq 2500. The public reads were reprocessed in TCRdb via fastp at Q25 and MiXCR, keeping in-frame beta chains. Each record represents a unique CDR3 protein, reported with the most common genes and DNA among its rows. The sample data list some 30,000 distinct CDR3 sequences, and about 15% of these were observed just once. 4.5% to 5% of the sample is in the top ten clones. This specimen's time point label, interpreted: technical triplicate 3. The sequencing sample was made of CD4+ T cells from blood. Receptors originate from a female donor with HTLV-1-associated myelopathy (HAM/TSP).

In this sample, this clonotype turned up many times. The chain combines TRBV28 with TRBJ1-5; no clear D. CDR3 size: 12 residues. Trimming left V 1 base short and J 7 bases short, with 5 bases between. Germline CDR1 MDHEN, CDR2 SYDVKM. CDR3 sequence reads: CASSLSPQPQHF. CDR3 DNA: TGTGCCAGCAGTTTATCGCCGCAGCCCCAGCATTTT.

This clonotype was observed at least ten times. The chain employs TRBV7-2 and TRBJ2-3; 7 bases are shared with TRBD2. In germline, CDR1 is SGHTA, CDR2 FQGNSA. The length of the CDR3 is 13 residues. V gave up 6 bases and J gave up 8 bases; unmatched junction bases: 8. CDR3 in amino acids: CASSPTGTTTQYF. CDR3 in DNA: TGTGCCAGCAGTCCAACCGGGACTACTACGCAGTATTTT.

This clonotype showed up many times. The chain joins TRBV20-1 to TRBJ2-5; 11 bases align to TRBD2. With V trimmed by 6 bases and J by 3 bases, 6 bases remained unmatched. The CDR3 length is 14 residues. Per the germline V gene, CDR1 is DFQATT and CDR2 is SNEGSKA (reference sequence). CDR3 nucleotides: TGCAGTGCCCTGACTAGCGGGGCTGAAGAGACCCAGTACTTC. It translates to CSALTSGAEETQYF.

The V and J genes are TRBV7-9 and TRBJ2-5; D is unclear. This CDR3 spans 11 amino acids. Trimming shortened V by 7 bases and J by 6 bases, and 9 bases separated the two germline ends. Per the germline V gene, CDR1 is SEHNR and CDR2 is FQNEAQ (reference sequence). DNA for the CDR3: TGTGCCAGCAATAGGGAAAAGACCCAGTACTTC. This gives the protein CASNREKTQYF.

The chain is built from TRBV6-1 and TRBJ2-7, with 7 bases fitting TRBD1. With V trimmed by 6 bases and J by 1 base, 9 bases remained unmatched. The germline V gene has CDR1 MNHNS and CDR2 SASEGT. This CDR3 comprises 15 residues. DNA for the CDR3: TGTGCCAGCAGGGCCGGACAGGATAATTCCTACGAGCAGTACTTC. Translating it yields CASRAGQDNSYEQYF.

This clonotype was recorded at least ten times. V is TRBV9 and J is TRBJ2-1, with D unresolved. The length of the CDR3 is 13 residues. The germline gives CDR1 SGDLS, CDR2 YYNGEE. V was shortened by 0 bases and J by 7 bases, with 8 bases between the two germline ends. CDR3 loop: CASSVGQQNEQFF. The CDR3 bases are TGTGCCAGCAGCGTAGGGCAGCAAAATGAGCAGTTCTTC.

This clonotype appeared many times. V is TRBV5-1 and J is TRBJ1-1, with TRBD1 as a possible D gene (6 bases). Germline lookup yields CDR1 SGHRS and CDR2 YFSETQ. V gave up 1 base and J gave up 4 bases, with 11 bases separating them. The CDR3 sequence is 14 residues long. CDR3 coding DNA: TGCGCCAGCAGCTTGCTAGGACAGCCCACTGAAGCTTTCTTT. It specifies CASSLLGQPTEAFF.

The chain carries TRBV5-1 and TRBJ1-2; 9 nucleotides line up with TRBD1. CDR3 length: 15 residues. J gave up 6 bases and V 0 bases, and 6 bases lay outside the gene matches. Germline CDR1 is SGHRS and CDR2 is YFSETQ. CDR3 DNA sequence: TGCGCCAGCAGCTTGGAGGGACAGGGACTAAATGGCTACACCTTC. Its translation is CASSLEGQGLNGYTF.

This chain uses TRBV7-3 with TRBJ2-2; D remains unclear. V was pared by 8 bases and J by 5 bases, with 15 bases between. Germline V CDR1 and CDR2: SGHTA, FQGTGA. The CDR3 runs 14 residues. In DNA form, the CDR3 reads TGTGCCAGCGGCAGCTCTCCCGGGACCGGGGAGCTGTTTTTT. The encoded protein is CASGSSPGTGELFF.

Ten or more counts support this clonotype. The J gene is TRBJ2-3, the V gene TRBV20-1, with 8 bases aligning to TRBD1. The length of the CDR3 is 14 residues. CDR1 is DFQATT and CDR2 is SNEGSKA in the germline V gene (reference sequence). V shed 6 bases and J 2 bases; nucleotides not matched to a gene: 7. CDR3 nucleotides: TGCAGTGCCGGTGGACAGGGCATCACAGATACGCAGTATTTT. Protein sequence: CSAGGQGITDTQYF.

In its sample, this clonotype was seen many times. V and J are TRBV15 and TRBJ2-5; 10 nucleotides align to TRBD2. The CDR3 spans 16 residues. V was pared by 1 base and J by 3 bases, with 5 bases of the junction left unmatched. Germline V gene sequence: CDR1 LNHNV, CDR2 YYDKDF (reference sequence). The CDR3 coding sequence is TGTGCCACCAGCAGAGTTCGTACTAGCGGGAAAGAGACCCAGTACTTC. Its protein product is CATSRVRTSGKETQYF.

By share of the sample, this clonotype is medium-sized. This sequence joins TRBV5-1 and TRBJ2-7, with 9 bases aligning to TRBD1. Per germline, CDR1 SGHRS and CDR2 YFSETQ. This CDR3 has 13 amino acids. V lost 8 bases to trimming and J lost 6 bases; unmatched junction nucleotides: 9. This chain's CDR3 is CASPGQGGGEQYF. CDR3 DNA: TGCGCCAGTCCGGGACAGGGTGGTGGCGAGCAGTACTTC.

This clonotype occurred many times. This chain joins TRBV14 and TRBJ2-7; TRBD1 agrees at 9 bases. J lost 2 bases, V lost 4 bases, and 3 bases had no gene match. The CDR3 is 14 amino acids. Germline CDR1 SGHDN, CDR2 FVKESK. CDR3 protein: CASSRDRAAYEQYF. The DNA for the CDR3 is TGTGCCAGCAGCCGGGACAGGGCGGCCTACGAGCAGTACTTC.

The sample holds many counts of this clonotype. The rearrangement links TRBV5-4 to TRBJ2-1; 11 bases map to TRBD2. The CDR3 is 15 amino acids. V gave up 4 bases and J gave up 6 bases; unmatched junction bases: 6. Germline lookup yields CDR1 SGHNT and CDR2 YYREEE (reference sequence). CDR3 DNA: TGTGCCAGCAGCGTGGGACTAGCGGAGGGCAATGAGCAGTTCTTC. Amino acid sequence: CASSVGLAEGNEQFF. The full variable domain, with the rest looked up from reference TRBV5-4 and TRBJ2-1, is ETGVTQSPTHLIKTRGQQVTLRCSSQSGHNTVSWYQQALGQGPQFIFQYYREEENGRGNFPPRFSGLQFPNYSSELNVNALELDDSALYLCASSVGLAEGNEQFFGPGTRLTVL.

This clonotype was seen ten or more times. CDR3 sequence: CASSYGDTSNEQFF. The CDR3 coding sequence is TGTGCCAGCAGTTACGGGGACACTTCCAATGAGCAGTTCTTC. The chain combines TRBV6-5 with TRBJ2-1, with D maybe TRBD1 (6 bases). CDR1 and CDR2 (germline): MNHEY, SVGAGI. This CDR3 spans 14 amino acids. The V end lost 2 bases, the J end lost 6 bases, and 11 bases lay between the germline ends.

The sample holds many counts of this clonotype. This rearrangement joins TRBV20-1 to TRBJ1-4, with 7 bases lining up with TRBD1. V dropped 1 base and J dropped 5; count of bases not matched to a gene: 4. CDR1 and CDR2 (germline): DFQATT, SNEGSKA (reference sequence). The CDR3 has 14 residues. The CDR3 coding sequence is TGCAGTGCTAGAGGGAACAGGGGAAATGAAAAACTGTTTTTT. Its translation: CSARGNRGNEKLFF.

This clonotype appeared many times. This chain connects TRBV2 to TRBJ2-7; perhaps TRBD2 as D (6 bases). Trimming left V 0 bases short and J 8 bases short, with 11 bases between. The CDR3 is made up of 13 amino acids. Looked up from germline, CDR1 is SNHLY and CDR2 is FYNNEI. The CDR3 DNA reads TGTGCCAGCAGTGAAGCGGGGGGAGACAAGCAGTACTTC. It yields the protein CASSEAGGDKQYF.

This clonotype was counted at least ten times. This rearrangement joins TRBV20-1 to TRBJ1-1, with TRBD1 identical over 7 bases. Per the germline V gene, CDR1 is DFQATT and CDR2 is SNEGSKA (reference sequence). This CDR3 has 14 residues. The junction had 4 bases not matched to a gene; V was cut back by 3 bases and J by 0 bases. In DNA form, the CDR3 reads TGCAGTGCTAGGAAACAGGGGTTGAACACTGAAGCTTTCTTT. Protein sequence: CSARKQGLNTEAFF.

This clonotype has a count of ten or more. The chain recombines TRBV6-1 with TRBJ2-7, with D hard to call. The germline gives CDR1 MNHNS, CDR2 SASEGT. CDR3 size: 18 residues. Trimming left V 5 bases short and J 6 bases short, with 29 bases between. The CDR3 spells CASSKDGDLEPLSAEQYF. The CDR3 DNA reads TGTGCCAGCAGTAAAGACGGCGACCTAGAACCCCTCTCCGCCGAGCAGTACTTC.

In this sample, this clonotype turned up many times. The chain has TRBV11-2 and TRBJ2-7, with 7 bases fitting TRBD1. Germline assignment: CDR1 SGHAT and CDR2 FQNNGV. This CDR3 spans 12 amino acids. V gave up 5 bases and J gave up 5 bases; unmatched junction bases: 3. The CDR3 DNA reads as TGTGCCAGCAGCGGACAGGTCCACGAGCAGTACTTC. As protein: CASSGQVHEQYF.

This clonotype has at least ten counts. The chain combines TRBV6-6 with TRBJ1-1; no reliable D call. Deletions cut 2 bases from V and 0 bases from J, with 10 bases between. Germline V lookup: CDR1 MNHNY, CDR2 SVGAGI (reference sequence). The CDR3 has 15 amino acids. The chain's CDR3 is CASSYAGYMNTEAFF. CDR3 DNA: TGTGCCAGCAGTTACGCGGGTTATATGAACACTGAAGCTTTCTTT.

This clonotype was counted ten times or more. The rearrangement joins TRBV11-2 to TRBJ1-2; D is unresolved. CDR1 is SGHAT, CDR2 FQNNGV, per germline. V was trimmed by 0 bases and J by 5 bases, leaving 13 bases between them. This CDR3 contains 15 residues. The CDR3 nucleotides are TGTGCCAGCAGCTTAGATCCGGGCGGCGGGTATGGCTACACCTTC. This codes for CASSLDPGGGYGYTF.

This clonotype has at least ten counts. The rearrangement links TRBV5-1 to TRBJ2-5; D uncertain. Germline values: CDR1 SGHRS, CDR2 YFSETQ. V lost 0 bases, J lost 1 base, and 7 bases lay in between. The CDR3 runs to 14 residues. Written as DNA, the CDR3 is TGCGCCAGCAGCTTGGCCTGGGCCCAAGAGACCCAGTACTTC. It translates to CASSLAWAQETQYF.

The chain is built from TRBV20-1 and TRBJ1-5; 7 bases match TRBD1. The CDR3 contains 15 residues. Germline CDR1 reads DFQATT; CDR2 reads SNEGSKA (reference sequence). Germline trimming cut 3 bases from V and 5 bases from J; bases unmatched to any gene: 10. The chain's CDR3 is CSASPGQGVHQPQHF. CDR3 sequence (DNA): TGCAGTGCTAGTCCGGGGCAGGGGGTCCATCAGCCCCAGCATTTT.

This clonotype was picked up many times. The J gene is TRBJ2-3, the V gene TRBV20-1; 7 nucleotides match TRBD2. In germline, CDR1 is DFQATT, CDR2 SNEGSKA (reference sequence). The ends lost 6 bases at V and 6 bases at J; junction bases unmatched: 15. The CDR3 totals 15 residues. The CDR3 region has the DNA TGCAGTGCACTCCTACTAGCGCAACGCCCGGATACGCAGTATTTT. As protein: CSALLLAQRPDTQYF.

This clonotype was picked up many times. CDR3 region: CASSQPGAGEQFF. The CDR3 DNA sequence: TGTGCCAGCAGCCAACCGGGGGCGGGAGAGCAGTTCTTC. The chain uses TRBV4-2 and TRBJ2-1; D tentatively fits TRBD1 or TRBD2 (6 bases each). V lost 2 bases and J lost 10, with 12 bases in between. Looked up from germline, CDR1 is LGHNA and CDR2 is YNFKEQ. The CDR3 length is 13 residues.